The 15 T cell receptor beta chains below were found in one sample sequenced in a study of blood T cell repertoires in COVID-19. Profiled with immunoSEQ multiplex PCR; TCRdb holds only in-frame clones, not every one. The data show 200,000 or so clones, about 90% seen once. Sample: peripheral blood. The source of these receptors is a man aged 30 to 45 with COVID-19, enrolled during active disease.

The genes are TRBV10-1 and TRBJ2-3, with D unclear. Germline assignment: CDR1 WNHNN and CDR2 SYGVQD (reference sequence). This CDR3 has 14 amino acids. V was shortened by 2 bases and J by 5 bases, with 11 bases between the two germline ends. CDR3 sequence (DNA): TGCGCCAGCAGTGAGGGGCCTCCCATAGATACGCAGTATTTT. Protein sequence: CASSEGPPIDTQYF.

The CDR3 DNA reads TGTGCCAGCAGCCAAGTATCAGGGGCATACAATGAGCAGTTCTTC. Translating gives CASSQVSGAYNEQFF. J is TRBJ2-1 and V is TRBV3-1 (or the pseudogene TRBV3-2), with D perhaps matching TRBD1 (6 bases). V lost 1 base, J lost 4 bases, and 11 bases lay in between. The CDR3 is 15 amino acids. Germline V CDR1 and CDR2: LGHDT, YNNKEL (reference sequence).

The chain is built from TRBV5-1 and TRBJ1-2, with TRBD1 matching 8 bases. Germline loops: CDR1 SGHRS, CDR2 YFSETQ. The trim removed 3 bases at V and 4 bases at J, leaving 5 bases unmatched. The CDR3 consists of 14 residues. CDR3 sequence (DNA): TGCGCCAGCAGCTGGGACAGGTTTAGCTATGGCTACACCTTC. This gives the protein CASSWDRFSYGYTF.

This clone was detected once. CDR3 in DNA: TGTGCCAGCAGTGGACAGGGCAGGAACACTGAAGCTTTCTTT. As protein: CASSGQGRNTEAFF. This chain connects TRBV2 to TRBJ1-1, with 7 bases lining up with TRBD1. This CDR3 has 14 residues. CDR1 and CDR2 from the germline V gene are SNHLY and FYNNEI. The V gene end was trimmed by 4 bases and the J gene end by 1 base; junction bases not matched to a gene: 3.

This clone was seen a single time. This chain connects TRBV7-3 to TRBJ2-5, with TRBD2 matching over 15 bases. Germline V gene data show CDR1 as SGHTA and CDR2 as FQGTGA. CDR3 length equals 18 residues. V lost 1 base and J lost 1; bases outside the gene matches: 4. CDR3 DNA sequence: TGTGCCAGCAGCTTAAGTGGGACTAGCGGGGGGACCCAAGAGACCCAGTACTTC. Its protein is CASSLSGTSGGTQETQYF.

This CDR3 is CASSDRTGATYGYTF. The CDR3 bases are TGTGCCAGCAGTGACCGGACAGGGGCGACCTATGGCTACACCTTC. The rearrangement joins TRBV6-2 or TRBV6-3 to TRBJ1-2, with TRBD1 identical over 9 bases. CDR1 is MNHEY, CDR2 SVGEGT, per germline. The CDR3 length is 15 residues. Losses at the gene ends were 5 bases for V and 4 bases for J; bases not matched to a gene: 8.

This clone was seen just once. This chain connects TRBV11-2 to TRBJ2-1; 10 bases are shared with TRBD2. This CDR3 has 16 amino acids. Germline loops: CDR1 SGHAT, CDR2 FQNNGV. With V trimmed by 8 bases and J by 5 bases, 12 bases remained unmatched. CDR3 DNA sequence: TGTGCCAGCGGACCTCTAGCGGGAGAAACACACAATGAGCAGTTCTTC. Protein product: CASGPLAGETHNEQFF.

Only a few counts were recorded for this clone. The chain combines TRBV7-8 with TRBJ1-3, with D unclear. This CDR3 has 16 amino acids. V was clipped by 1 base and J by 4 bases, with 14 bases between them. CDR1 and CDR2 from the germline V gene are SGHVS and FQNEAQ. The CDR3 here is CASSLGLMASGNTIYF. Here the CDR3 DNA reads TGTGCCAGCAGCTTAGGGTTGATGGCTTCGGGAAACACCATATATTTT.

Remarks on this clone: Other DNA sequences from this sample encode an identical CDR3 as well. V and J are TRBV7-2 and TRBJ1-5; D might be TRBD1 (6 bases). Trimming removed 3 bases at V and 4 bases at J, with 13 bases between. Germline V gene lookup returns CDR1 SGHTA and CDR2 FQGNSA. The CDR3 totals 15 residues. CDR3 sequence (DNA): TGTGCCAGCAGCTTGGCAGGGGCACCTAATCAGCCCCAGCATTTT. Amino acids: CASSLAGAPNQPQHF.

The chain is built from TRBV27 and TRBJ1-5; 7 bases agree with TRBD1. CDR1 MNHEY and CDR2 SMNVEV come from the germline V gene (reference sequence). Losses at the gene ends were 6 bases for V and 7 bases for J; bases not matched to a gene: 6. The CDR3 length is 13 residues. CDR3 region: CASRTGLGQPQHF. The CDR3 DNA sequence: TGTGCCAGCAGGACAGGGCTTGGACAGCCCCAGCATTTT.

To note about this clone: The CDR3 carries no conserved terminal phenylalanine or tryptophan, so it likely arises from a read error. The DNA is left out, because the CDR3 cannot be placed on it with certainty; the CDR3 is given as TCRdb lists it. The J gene is TRBJ2-3, the V gene TRBV18; whether TRBD2, the table's D call, matches the DNA was not checked. Germline CDR1 KGHSH, CDR2 LQKENI. The CDR3 sequence runs 14 residues, both termini included. CDR3 sequence: CASSPPARSGGISM.

V and J are TRBV4-2 and TRBJ1-2, with 7 bases identical to TRBD1. Germline lookup yields CDR1 LGHNA and CDR2 YNFKEQ. CDR3 length: 16 amino acids. V lost 4 bases, J lost 4 bases, and 12 bases stayed unmatched. CDR3 sequence: CASSPIGTVSGYGYTF. In nucleotides, the CDR3 is TGTGCCAGCAGCCCCATAGGGACAGTGAGTGGCTATGGCTACACCTTC.

This chain joins TRBV2 and TRBJ1-5; 8 bases align to TRBD1. The V gene's germline CDR1 is SNHLY and CDR2 FYNNEI. This CDR3 contains 15 residues. V lost 7 bases to trimming and J lost 7 bases; unmatched junction nucleotides: 12. CDR3 sequence: CASTIYRQGQQPQHF. In DNA form, the CDR3 reads TGTGCCAGCACCATCTATCGACAGGGGCAACAGCCCCAGCATTTT.

The chain recombines TRBV29-1 with TRBJ2-1; tentatively, D is TRBD1 (6 bases). CDR1 SQVTM and CDR2 ANQGSEA come from the germline V gene. V was trimmed by 0 bases and J by 6 bases, leaving 18 bases between them. This CDR3 is 16 amino acids long. The CDR3 nucleotides are TGCAGCGTTGAAGATCTAGGGACATCAGGTGTCAATGAGCAGTTCTTC. Translating gives CSVEDLGTSGVNEQFF.

The chain has TRBV4-2 and TRBJ1-4, with D possibly matching TRBD1 (5 bases). CDR1 and CDR2 from the germline V gene are LGHNA and YNFKEQ. This CDR3 has 15 residues. V was clipped by 1 base and J by 7 bases, with 13 bases between them. Here the CDR3 reads CASSQGGEGGEKLFF. The CDR3 DNA reads as TGTGCCAGCAGCCAAGGGGGGGAGGGCGGTGAAAAACTGTTTTTT.